The 28 T cell receptor beta chains below were found in one sample sequenced in a study of T cells after yellow fever vaccination. TCRdb re-derived calls from the 5' RACE reads in MiXCR, one entry per CDR3 protein. The sample lists about 550,000 distinct CDR3 sequences, about 19% occurring once. Sequencing used PBMCs, obtained 15 days after the yellow fever booster vaccination. These TCRs come from a man aged 30 to 45 who received the YFV17D yellow fever vaccine.

There are a few counts of this clonotype. This CDR3 reads CASTGGSSSYNEQFF. The CDR3 DNA reads TGTGCCAGCACGGGTGGATCCAGCTCCTACAATGAGCAGTTCTTC. This chain links TRBV11-2 with TRBJ2-1; no firm D call. The germline V gene encodes CDR1 SGHAT and CDR2 FQNNGV. CDR3 size: 15 residues. Between the trimmed V and J ends, which lost 7 bases and 0 bases, there was a span of 13 bases.

This clonotype occurred many times. The chain uses TRBV2 and TRBJ2-5; no definite D call. Deletions cut 6 bases from V and 2 bases from J, with 1 base between. Germline V CDR1 and CDR2: SNHLY, FYNNEI. The CDR3 totals 10 residues. For the CDR3, the DNA is TGTGCCAGCAGGCAAGAGACCCAGTACTTC. Its protein is CASRQETQYF.

This clonotype was found many times. The rearrangement joins TRBV15 to TRBJ2-7; tentatively, D is TRBD1 or TRBD2 (6 bases each). The CDR3 is 14 residues long. The germline V gene has CDR1 LNHNV and CDR2 YYDKDF (reference sequence). Deletions cut 0 bases from V and 3 bases from J, with 9 bases between. For the CDR3, the DNA is TGTGCCACCAGCAGAGACAGGGGAGGCTACGAGCAGTACTTC. It translates to CATSRDRGGYEQYF.

The rearrangement uses TRBV5-1 and TRBJ2-5; a weak D match, TRBD1 (5 bases). CDR1 SGHRS and CDR2 YFSETQ come from the germline V gene. This CDR3 region has 14 residues. The V and J ends lost 2 bases and 1 base respectively, with 9 bases between them. The CDR3 nucleotides read TGCGCCAGCAGCTTTTGGGGCCGCCAAGAGACCCAGTACTTC. Translating gives CASSFWGRQETQYF.

This clonotype was recorded at least ten times. The V and J genes are TRBV5-1 and TRBJ2-5; TRBD2 matches 7 bases. J lost 5 bases, V lost 2 bases, and 3 bases had no gene match. Germline V gene lookup returns CDR1 SGHRS and CDR2 YFSETQ. This CDR3 has 13 residues. The CDR3 sequence is CASSFPGRETQYF. In nucleotides, the CDR3 is TGCGCCAGCAGCTTTCCCGGGAGGGAGACCCAGTACTTC.

This clonotype was counted between two and nine times. The chain uses TRBV9 and TRBJ2-3; 7 nucleotides match TRBD1. The junction had 0 bases not matched to a gene; V was cut back by 3 bases and J by 8 bases. Germline CDR1 SGDLS, CDR2 YYNGEE. The CDR3 has 11 amino acids. The CDR3 loop is CASSDRGTQYF. CDR3 sequence (DNA): TGTGCCAGCAGCGACAGGGGTACGCAGTATTTT. Drawing the rest from reference TRBV9 and TRBJ2-3, the complete variable domain is DSGVTQTPKHLITATGQRVTLRCSPRSGDLSVYWYQQSLDQGLQFLIQYYNGEERAKGNILERFSAQQFPDLHSELNLSSLELGDSALYFCASSDRGTQYFGPGTRLTVL.

The table lists this clonotype with a few counts. This sequence joins TRBV11-3 and TRBJ2-1, with a possible D match to TRBD2 (6 bases). Trimming took 2 bases from V and 6 from J, leaving 11 bases between them. Germline V CDR1 and CDR2: SGHNT, YENEEA. This CDR3 has 14 amino acids. DNA for the CDR3: TGTGCCAGCAGCTTAAACCAAGCGGGCAATGAGCAGTTCTTC. It is translated as CASSLNQAGNEQFF.

The chain couples TRBV25-1 to TRBJ1-4; possibly TRBD1 for D (5 bases). Germline V gene sequence: CDR1 MGHDK, CDR2 SYGVNS. Trimming shortened V by 6 bases and J by 6 bases, and 14 bases separated the two germline ends. The CDR3 spans 14 residues. The CDR3 DNA is TGTGCCAGCAGGGCCCCAGGGATGGATGAAAAACTGTTTTTT. This encodes CASRAPGMDEKLFF.

This clonotype occurred a few times. This rearrangement joins TRBV3-1 to TRBJ2-7, with D tentatively TRBD2 (6 bases). The CDR3 is made up of 14 amino acids. Trimming left V 0 bases short and J 4 bases short, with 10 bases between. Germline V lookup: CDR1 LGHDT, CDR2 YNNKEL (reference sequence). The CDR3 loop reads CASSQDVGGYEQYF. The CDR3 DNA sequence: TGTGCCAGCAGCCAAGATGTGGGAGGTTACGAGCAGTACTTC.

This clonotype was counted only a few times. The chain has TRBV12-3 or TRBV12-4 and TRBJ2-5, with D unresolved. The CDR3 is 12 amino acids. Trimming took 6 bases from V and 3 from J, leaving 8 bases between them. The CDR3 is CASSNLEETQYF. The CDR3 DNA sequence: TGTGCCAGCAGCAACCTTGAAGAGACCCAGTACTTC.

The chain has TRBV10-3 and TRBJ2-1, with TRBD1 matching over 8 bases. The V and J ends lost 4 bases and 5 bases, in that order; junction bases with no gene match: 1. The germline V gene has CDR1 ENHRY and CDR2 SYGVKD. This CDR3 spans 13 amino acids. The CDR3 sequence: CAISADRDNEQFF. The CDR3 nucleotides read TGTGCCATCAGTGCGGACAGGGACAATGAGCAGTTCTTC.

The chain has TRBV15 and TRBJ2-1; a weak D match, TRBD2 (6 bases). CDR3 size: 15 residues. Germline V CDR1 and CDR2: LNHNV, YYDKDF (reference sequence). Trimming took 0 bases from V and 9 from J, leaving 15 bases between them. In nucleotides, the CDR3 is TGTGCCACCAGCAGAGATGGGACTCGAAGGGTTGAGCAGTTCTTC. As protein: CATSRDGTRRVEQFF.

There are a few counts of this clonotype. V is TRBV28 and J is TRBJ2-5, with D perhaps being TRBD1 or TRBD2 (5 bases each). The CDR3 runs 13 residues. CDR1 MDHEN and CDR2 SYDVKM come from the germline V gene. Trimming left V 6 bases short and J 5 bases short, with 13 bases between. CDR3 bases: TGTGCCAGCAGCCTTTCCGGGGCCGAGACCCAGTACTTC. As protein: CASSLSGAETQYF.

This clonotype appeared a few times. The chain has TRBV4-2 and TRBJ2-3, with 11 bases identical to TRBD2. Germline V CDR1 and CDR2: LGHNA, YNFKEQ. The V gene end was trimmed by 4 bases and the J gene end by 2 bases; junction bases not matched to a gene: 2. The length of the CDR3 is 15 residues. The chain's CDR3 is CASSPGLAVTDTQYF. For the CDR3, the DNA is TGTGCCAGCAGCCCGGGACTAGCGGTCACAGATACGCAGTATTTT.

This clonotype appeared many times. This sequence joins TRBV29-1 and TRBJ2-5; D perhaps matches TRBD1 (6 bases). Trimming took off 4 bases at V and 5 bases at J, with 11 bases between the two ends. The CDR3 is made up of 12 amino acids. Germline V gives CDR1 SQVTM, CDR2 ANQGSEA. In DNA, the CDR3 is TGCAGCGTTGCAGGGGCAACGGAGACCCAGTACTTC. It is translated as CSVAGATETQYF.

This clonotype was observed a handful of times. This sequence joins TRBV7-9 and TRBJ1-1; D is ambiguous. CDR3 size: 14 residues. V was cut by 2 bases and J by 1 base, with 8 bases left in between. Germline values: CDR1 SEHNR, CDR2 FQNEAQ (reference sequence). The chain's CDR3 is CASSLLATNTEAFF. CDR3 DNA sequence: TGTGCCAGCAGCTTACTCGCGACGAACACTGAAGCTTTCTTT.

This clonotype showed up just a few times. The chain links TRBV7-2 to TRBJ2-5, with 8 bases matching TRBD1. J lost 6 bases, V lost 0 bases, and 6 bases had no gene match. The V gene's germline CDR1 is SGHTA and CDR2 FQGNSA. CDR3 length: 15 residues. As DNA, the CDR3 is TGTGCCAGCAGCTTAGCTACTGACAGGGGAAAGACCCAGTACTTC. Amino acids: CASSLATDRGKTQYF.

The DNA of the CDR3 is TGTGCCAGCAGTTCCCACTTTTCGGGGGGCTTTCAGCCCCAGCATTTT. Its translation is CASSSHFSGGFQPQHF. The chain employs TRBV6-2 or TRBV6-3 and TRBJ1-5, with D tentatively TRBD1 (6 bases). Germline assignment: CDR1 MNHEY and CDR2 SVGEGT. The CDR3 loop spans 16 amino acids. The V end lost 4 bases, the J end lost 6 bases, and 19 bases lay between the germline ends.

The genes are TRBV4-3 and TRBJ2-1; 12 nucleotides line up with TRBD2. Trimming at V came to 0 bases and at J to 9 bases, leaving 12 bases not matched to a gene. The CDR3 runs 18 residues. Germline V gene data show CDR1 as LGHNA and CDR2 as YSLEER. The CDR3 DNA is TGCGCCAGCAGCCAAGATATTTCTCGACTAGCGGGAGAGGGTGAGCAGTTCTTC. It specifies CASSQDISRLAGEGEQFF.

This clonotype was found a few times. V usage is TRBV7-2 and J usage is TRBJ1-5; D is unclear. From germline, CDR1 is SGHTA and CDR2 FQGNSA. The CDR3 covers 14 residues. Trimming cost V 2 bases and J 6 bases, with 11 bases left between them. The CDR3 loop is CASSLNPLLQPQHF. The DNA of the CDR3 is TGTGCCAGCAGCTTAAATCCCCTCCTTCAGCCCCAGCATTTT.

This rearrangement joins TRBV5-4 to TRBJ2-1; D unresolved. Germline values: CDR1 SGHNT, CDR2 YYREEE (reference sequence). The CDR3 is 16 residues long. V was trimmed by 0 bases and J by 0 bases, leaving 10 bases between them. The CDR3 coding sequence is TGTGCCAGCAGCTTGGGTAGCAGCAGCTCCTACAATGAGCAGTTCTTC. The encoded protein is CASSLGSSSSYNEQFF.

The gene calls are TRBV5-1 and TRBJ1-1; the D is unclear. The CDR3 covers 13 residues. Trimming pared 2 bases from V and 2 bases from J, leaving 7 bases between. The V gene's germline CDR1 is SGHRS and CDR2 YFSETQ. Here the CDR3 reads CASSLFVNTEAFF. DNA for the CDR3: TGCGCCAGCAGCTTATTTGTCAACACTGAAGCTTTCTTT.

The chain joins TRBV5-4 to TRBJ2-2; TRBD2 is a possible D gene (6 bases). The germline V gene encodes CDR1 SGHNT and CDR2 YYREEE (reference sequence). V lost 9 bases to trimming and J lost 6 bases, with 21 bases between them. This CDR3 comprises 15 residues. The CDR3 spells CATKAEGGPAGELFF. CDR3 in DNA: TGTGCCACCAAAGCTGAGGGAGGCCCGGCCGGGGAGCTGTTTTTT. Full variable domain (missing parts from reference TRBV5-4 and TRBJ2-2): ETGVTQSPTHLIKTRGQQVTLRCSSQSGHNTVSWYQQALGQGPQFIFQYYREEENGRGNFPPRFSGLQFPNYSSELNVNALELDDSALYLCATKAEGGPAGELFFGEGSRLTVL.

J is TRBJ2-1 and V is TRBV6-5, with TRBD1 as a possible D gene (6 bases). CDR3 length: 15 amino acids. V shed 2 bases and J shed 2 bases, with 10 bases lying between them. Germline V gene lookup returns CDR1 MNHEY and CDR2 SVGAGI. The CDR3 is CASSYGGQAYNEQFF. The CDR3, as DNA: TGTGCCAGCAGTTACGGGGGCCAGGCCTACAATGAGCAGTTCTTC.

In this sample, this clonotype turned up once. This sequence joins TRBV3-1 and TRBJ1-5; D unresolved. CDR3 length equals 14 residues. The germline V gene encodes CDR1 LGHDT and CDR2 YNNKEL (reference sequence). Trimming pared 3 bases from V and 1 base from J, leaving 7 bases between. CDR3 amino acids: CASSQGISNQPQHF. DNA for the CDR3: TGTGCCAGCAGCCAGGGGATAAGCAATCAGCCCCAGCATTTT.

The chain carries TRBV10-3 and TRBJ2-5; D unclear. Germline CDR1 is ENHRY and CDR2 is SYGVKD. There are 14 residues in the CDR3. Trimming left V 6 bases short and J 2 bases short, with 13 bases between. CDR3 sequence reads: CAIRERYEQETQYF. The CDR3 nucleotides read TGTGCCATCAGAGAGCGCTATGAACAAGAGACCCAGTACTTC.

This clonotype was counted between two and nine times. The rearrangement links TRBV7-2 to TRBJ2-5, with D maybe TRBD2 (5 bases). CDR1 and CDR2 (germline): SGHTA, FQGNSA. This CDR3 spans 13 amino acids. Deletions cut 5 bases from V and 5 bases from J, with 12 bases between. CDR3 sequence: CASSRGVAETQYF. In DNA form, the CDR3 reads TGTGCCAGCAGCCGGGGAGTCGCGGAGACCCAGTACTTC.

J is TRBJ2-5 and V is TRBV18, with D possibly being TRBD2 (5 bases). V was cut by 3 bases and J by 5 bases, with 13 bases left in between. The CDR3 length is 14 residues. Germline values: CDR1 KGHSH, CDR2 LQKENI. The CDR3 loop reads CASSPLDSGETQYF. Written as DNA, the CDR3 is TGTGCCAGCTCACCTCTAGATTCGGGGGAGACCCAGTACTTC.